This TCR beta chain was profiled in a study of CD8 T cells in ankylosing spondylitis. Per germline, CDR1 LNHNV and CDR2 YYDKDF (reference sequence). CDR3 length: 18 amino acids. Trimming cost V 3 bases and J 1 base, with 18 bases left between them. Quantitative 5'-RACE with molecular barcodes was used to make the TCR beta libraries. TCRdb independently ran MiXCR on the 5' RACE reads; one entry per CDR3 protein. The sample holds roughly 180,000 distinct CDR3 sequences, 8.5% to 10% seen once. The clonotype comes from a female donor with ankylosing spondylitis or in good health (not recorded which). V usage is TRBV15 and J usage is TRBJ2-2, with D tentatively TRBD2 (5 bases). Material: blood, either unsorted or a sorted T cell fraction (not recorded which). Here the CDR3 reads CATSRGLEGLLNTGELFF. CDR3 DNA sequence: TGTGCCACCAGCAGGGGCCTGGAAGGACTTTTGAACACCGGGGAGCTGTTTTTT.